A selection of T cell receptor beta chains follows, all from one sample in a study of blood T cell repertoires in COVID-19. Only in-frame clones appear in the TCRdb table, and some are missing; sequencing was by immunoSEQ multiplex PCR. The sample comprises over 350,000 clones, 70% to 90% of which are singletons, and roughly 1.4% rests with the top ten. Sequences were obtained from peripheral blood. Receptor source: a woman aged 25 to 39 with active or convalescent COVID-19. Each CDR3 is given with its conserved first and last residue. A D gene is named only where the DNA matches it firmly. Size values are once, few and many counts, or a class for expanded clones, and some rows have none.

V: TRBV4-1; J: TRBJ1-6; D: TRBD1; size: .; DNA: TGCGCCAGCAGCCAAGATCCACGGACAGGGTTTTATTCACCCCTCCACTTT; CDR3: CASSQDPRTGFYSPLHF
V: TRBV27; J: TRBJ2-3; D: .; size: .; DNA: TGTGCCAGCAGTTTCCTGGGGGCCGGCACAGATACGCAGTATTTT; CDR3: CASSFLGAGTDTQYF
V: TRBV11-2; J: TRBJ1-3; D: .; size: .; DNA: TGTGCCAGCAGCCCGGGTGGGGGGAAGCTTGGTGGAAACACCATATATTTT; CDR3: CASSPGGGKLGGNTIYF
V: TRBV7-9; J: TRBJ2-7; D: TRBD1; size: .; DNA: TGTGCCAGCAGCCAGACGGACAGGGTATATTACGAGCAGTACTTC; CDR3: CASSQTDRVYYEQYF
V: TRBV27; J: TRBJ2-7; D: .; size: few; DNA: TGTGCCAGCAGGGGGGCTGCATACTACGAGCAGTACTTC; CDR3: CASRGAAYYEQYF
V: TRBV6-1; J: TRBJ1-5; D: .; size: few; DNA: TGTGCCAGCAGTGATCCGAAACAGGGATATAGCAATCAGCCCCAGCATTTT; CDR3: CASSDPKQGYSNQPQHF
V: TRBV4-1; J: TRBJ1-1; D: .; size: few; DNA: TGCGCCAGCAGCCAAGATAGGGGGAACACTGAAGCTTTCTTT; CDR3: CASSQDRGNTEAFF
V: TRBV2; J: TRBJ2-1; D: TRBD2; size: .; DNA: TGTGCCAGCAGGGAACTAGCGGGAGGGCGGAATGAGCAGTTCTTC; CDR3: CASRELAGGRNEQFF
V: TRBV5-1; J: TRBJ2-1; D: .; size: .; DNA: TGCGCCAGCAGCTTGGGGGCAGGGGCAGGAGATGAGCAGTTCTTC; CDR3: CASSLGAGAGDEQFF
V: TRBV14; J: TRBJ2-7; D: .; size: .; DNA: TGTGCCAGCAGCCAAGATTCCGGGGTGACCTACGAGCAGTACTTC; CDR3: CASSQDSGVTYEQYF
V: TRBV15; J: TRBJ1-3; D: .; size: .; DNA: TGTGCCACCAGCAAGGGAACAGGGACTGGAAACACCATATATTTT; CDR3: CATSKGTGTGNTIYF
V: TRBV3-1/TRBV3-2; J: TRBJ1-2; D: .; size: .; DNA: TGTGCCAGCAGCCAAGTTTTGGAAGCGAACTATGGCTACACCTTC; CDR3: CASSQVLEANYGYTF
V: TRBV12-3/TRBV12-4; J: TRBJ1-2; D: .; size: .; DNA: TGTGCCAGCAGGACAGGCAACTATGGCTACACCTTC; CDR3: CASRTGNYGYTF
V: TRBV11-2; J: TRBJ1-1; D: .; size: .; DNA: TGTGCCAGCAGCTTTCAGGGGACCAAGTACGCTGAAGCTTTCTTT; CDR3: CASSFQGTKYAEAFF
V: TRBV5-1; J: TRBJ2-7; D: .; size: .; DNA: TGCGCCAGCAAACGATGGGGGGAACTCGCCAACGAGCAGTACTTC; CDR3: CASKRWGELANEQYF
V: TRBV27; J: TRBJ1-5; D: .; size: .; DNA: TGTGCCAGCCATGGAGGTGGCAATCAGCCCCAGCATTTT; CDR3: CASHGGGNQPQHF
V: TRBV6-5; J: TRBJ2-7; D: .; size: .; DNA: TGTGCCAGCAGTTACTCGGAGTTCAACAACGAGCAGTACTTC; CDR3: CASSYSEFNNEQYF
V: TRBV4-1; J: TRBJ1-1; D: .; size: .; DNA: TGCGCCAGCAGCCAAGAGATGGCAGGACAAAGAAACACTGAAGCTTTCTTT; CDR3: CASSQEMAGQRNTEAFF
V: TRBV2; J: TRBJ2-3; D: TRBD1; size: .; DNA: TGTGCCAGCAGTCCCGACAGGGGGGGAACAGATACGCAGTATTTT; CDR3: CASSPDRGGTDTQYF
V: TRBV5-8; J: TRBJ2-2; D: .; size: .; DNA: TGTGCCAGCAGCCTGGGGGCGGGATGGTACACCGGGGAGCTGTTTTTT; CDR3: CASSLGAGWYTGELFF
V: TRBV25-1; J: TRBJ1-4; D: .; size: .; DNA: TGTGCCAGCTTCGGGGCAGGGACTGCAACTAATGAAAAACTGTTTTTT; CDR3: CASFGAGTATNEKLFF
V: TRBV19; J: TRBJ1-5; D: .; size: .; DNA: TGTGCCAGTAGTATGAGATACTTAGATCAGCCCCAGCATTTT; CDR3: CASSMRYLDQPQHF
V: TRBV6-5; J: TRBJ1-2; D: TRBD1; size: .; DNA: TGTGCCATCGACGACAGGGACGAGTATGGCTACACCTTC; CDR3: CAIDDRDEYGYTF
V: TRBV6-5; J: TRBJ1-5; D: .; size: .; DNA: TGTGCCAGCAGTTACTCGACTTATAGCAATCAGCCCCAGCATTTT; CDR3: CASSYSTYSNQPQHF
V: TRBV10-2; J: TRBJ1-6; D: TRBD1; size: .; DNA: TGCGCCAGCAGGACCGGGACAGGGGGCGCAGCCCTCCACTTT; CDR3: CASRTGTGGAALHF
V: TRBV19; J: TRBJ2-2; D: .; size: .; DNA: TGTGCCAGTAGCTCCTCAGGGGTTAGGACCGCCGGGGAGCTGTTTTTT; CDR3: CASSSSGVRTAGELFF
V: TRBV7-9; J: TRBJ1-1; D: .; size: .; DNA: TGTGCCAGCAGCATTGATGACAGACCGCACACTGAAGCTTTCTTT; CDR3: CASSIDDRPHTEAFF
V: TRBV11-2; J: TRBJ2-7; D: TRBD1; size: .; DNA: TGTGCCAGCAGCTCCTCCGCCAGACAGGGCCGATTAATCAACGAGCAGTACTTC; CDR3: CASSSSARQGRLINEQYF
V: TRBV18; J: TRBJ1-3; D: TRBD1; size: .; DNA: TGTGCCAGCTCACCGATACCTCAGGGACAGGGGGCCGGAAACACCATATATTTT; CDR3: CASSPIPQGQGAGNTIYF
V: TRBV10-3; J: TRBJ2-3; D: .; size: .; DNA: TGTGCCATCAGTGAGTCGCCGCGGGGCAGCACAGATACGCAGTATTTT; CDR3: CAISESPRGSTDTQYF
V: TRBV12-5; J: TRBJ2-1; D: .; size: .; DNA: TGTGCTAGTGGTTTGGCCCGGGACTGGGACAATGAGCAGTTCTTC; CDR3: CASGLARDWDNEQFF
V: TRBV27; J: TRBJ1-2; D: .; size: .; DNA: TGTGCCAGCACCGGACAGCCCAAGCCCGAAATTAACTATGGCTACACCTTC; CDR3: CASTGQPKPEINYGYTF
V: TRBV6-2/TRBV6-3; J: TRBJ2-7; D: TRBD2; size: .; DNA: TGTGCCAGCAGTTACAAGCTAGCGGGAGGAATATCCTCAAAGGGTGGCGAGCAGTACTTC; CDR3: CASSYKLAGGISSKGGEQYF
V: TRBV7-9; J: TRBJ2-3; D: .; size: .; DNA: TGTGCCAGCAGCCCCGCCCGCCTTGGCGGGGACACAGATACGCAGTATTTT; CDR3: CASSPARLGGDTDTQYF
V: TRBV29-1; J: TRBJ1-1; D: TRBD1; size: .; DNA: TGCAGCGTTGTCCGACAGGGCACTGAAGCTTTCTTT; CDR3: CSVVRQGTEAFF
V: TRBV7-8; J: TRBJ2-7; D: TRBD2; size: few; DNA: TGTGCCAGCAGCCAGGTGGCTAGCGGGAGTTACGAGCAGTACTTC; CDR3: CASSQVASGSYEQYF
V: TRBV7-6; J: TRBJ2-3; D: TRBD2; size: .; DNA: TGTGCCAGCAGCCAAAGGGGACTCAGACTAGCGGGGGATGGCACAGATACGCAGTATTTT; CDR3: CASSQRGLRLAGDGTDTQYF
V: TRBV6-5; J: TRBJ1-5; D: .; size: .; DNA: TGTGCCAGCAGGCCCTTTGAGGAGGGGCAGCCCCAGCATTTT; CDR3: CASRPFEEGQPQHF
V: TRBV27; J: TRBJ2-7; D: TRBD2; size: .; DNA: TGTGCCAGCAGTGCCTATACCGGGACTAGCGGAGACGAGTACTTC; CDR3: CASSAYTGTSGDEYF
V: TRBV9; J: TRBJ2-1; D: TRBD2; size: .; DNA: TGTGCCAGCAGCCCCCTGAAGCGGGATAGCTCCTACAATGAGCAGTTCTTC; CDR3: CASSPLKRDSSYNEQFF
V: TRBV7-9; J: TRBJ1-2; D: .; size: .; DNA: TGTGCCAGCAGCTTAGAGGGCGGAGGGCATGGCTACACCTTC; CDR3: CASSLEGGGHGYTF
V: TRBV4-2; J: TRBJ2-5; D: TRBD2; size: .; DNA: TGTGCCAGCAGCCAAAGGACAATAGCGGGAGGCCAACCCAGCCAACTCAGTGGGGAGACCCAGTACTTC; CDR3: CASSQRTIAGGQPSQLSGETQYF
V: TRBV9; J: TRBJ2-5; D: .; size: .; DNA: TGTGCCAGCAGCATTTCAATAGCGGTCGGTGAAGAGACCCAGTACTTC; CDR3: CASSISIAVGEETQYF
V: TRBV2; J: TRBJ1-2; D: .; size: few; DNA: TGTGCCAGCAGTGAACAAGGACAGATCTCCTATGGCTACACCTTC; CDR3: CASSEQGQISYGYTF
V: TRBV2; J: TRBJ2-1; D: .; size: .; DNA: TGTGCCAGCAGTGGGGCATGGGACAATGAGCAGTTCTTC; CDR3: CASSGAWDNEQFF
V: TRBV29-1; J: TRBJ1-4; D: TRBD1; size: .; DNA: TGCAGCGCGAAGGGACAGGTTGCAACTAATGAAAAACTGTTTTTT; CDR3: CSAKGQVATNEKLFF
V: TRBV27; J: TRBJ1-1; D: .; size: few; DNA: TGTGCCAGCAGGACGGGACTCATGAACACTGAAGCTTTCTTT; CDR3: CASRTGLMNTEAFF
V: TRBV27; J: TRBJ1-2; D: .; size: .; DNA: TGTGCCAGCAGTTTAGCCAGTAACTATGGCTACACCTTC; CDR3: CASSLASNYGYTF
V: TRBV5-4; J: TRBJ2-7; D: TRBD1; size: .; DNA: TGTGCCAGCAGCTTCAGGGACAGGGGGAACGAGCAGTACTTC; CDR3: CASSFRDRGNEQYF
V: TRBV19; J: TRBJ2-7; D: TRBD2; size: .; DNA: TGTGCCAGTACCCAATCCGGGACTAGCGGGGCGCCTAACGAGCAGTACTTC; CDR3: CASTQSGTSGAPNEQYF
V: TRBV6-1; J: TRBJ1-5; D: .; size: .; DNA: TGTGCCAGCAGTGAAGGTTATAGCAATCAGCCCCAGCATTTT; CDR3: CASSEGYSNQPQHF
V: TRBV5-5; J: TRBJ2-5; D: .; size: .; DNA: TGTGCCAGCAGCTTGGTAGGAGGGGCGTTCGAGACCCAGTACTTC; CDR3: CASSLVGGAFETQYF
V: TRBV11-2; J: TRBJ1-4; D: .; size: .; DNA: TGTGCCAGCAGGATGACAGCAACTAATGAAAAACTGTTTTTT; CDR3: CASRMTATNEKLFF
V: TRBV11-2; J: TRBJ2-5; D: TRBD2; size: .; DNA: TGTGCCAGCAGCCCCCCCGGGGGGGAGACCCAGTACTTC; CDR3: CASSPPGGETQYF